The source of this T cell receptor beta chain is a study of T cell responses to AZD1222 COVID-19 vaccine. This clone was observed once. Only in-frame clones appear in the TCRdb table, and some are missing; sequencing was by immunoSEQ multiplex PCR. The table records 180,000 or so clones, about nine tenths of them present only once. The CDR3 spans 22 residues. Looked up from germline, CDR1 is LNHDA and CDR2 is SQIVND (reference sequence). Trimming removed 0 bases from V and 3 bases from J; junction bases left unmatched: 16. The sequencing here drew on peripheral blood, taken 28 days after the second dose of the MenACWY control vaccine. The rearrangement links TRBV19 to TRBJ2-1; TRBD2 agrees at 14 bases. The TCR was taken from an adult who received the MenACWY meningococcal vaccine as a control. The CDR3 protein is CASSIEGLAGASLLGVYNEQFF. CDR3 DNA sequence: TGTGCCAGTAGTATAGAGGGACTAGCGGGAGCAAGCCTTTTGGGAGTCTACAATGAGCAGTTCTTC. The full variable domain, rest sourced from reference TRBV19 and TRBJ2-1, is DGGITQSPKYLFRKEGQNVTLSCEQNLNHDAMYWYRQDPGQGLRLIYYSQIVNDFQKGDIAEGYSVSREKKESFPLTVTSAQKNPTAFYLCASSIEGLAGASLLGVYNEQFFGPGTRLTVL.